This passage covers 19 T cell receptor beta chains from one sample sequenced in a study of blood T cell repertoires in COVID-19. Libraries were prepared by immunoSEQ multiplex PCR; TCRdb keeps only in-frame clonotypes and omits some of them. The table records roughly 100,000 clones, about 80% of them present only once. The specimen was peripheral blood. The receptor source for this set is a man in his 60s with acute or convalescent COVID-19.

This clone occurred a few times. The rearrangement joins TRBV10-1 to TRBJ1-1; D gene unclear. Trimming removed 4 bases from V and 1 base from J, with 7 bases in between. Germline assignment: CDR1 WNHNN and CDR2 SYGVQD (reference sequence). The CDR3 has 13 amino acids. The CDR3 sequence: CASSVQENTEAFF. In nucleotides, the CDR3 is TGCGCCAGCAGTGTCCAGGAGAACACTGAAGCTTTCTTT.

The chain couples TRBV18 to TRBJ1-5; D is possibly TRBD1 (6 bases). Germline assignment: CDR1 KGHSH and CDR2 LQKENI. The CDR3 is 16 residues long. V was cut by 2 bases and J by 4 bases, with 15 bases left in between. The chain's CDR3 is CASSPKRQVTNQPQHF. CDR3 DNA: TGTGCCAGCTCACCAAAAAGACAGGTTACAAATCAGCCCCAGCATTTT.

The chain has TRBV11-2 and TRBJ2-2; D is unclear. The V end was cut by 1 base, the J end by 6 bases, with 9 bases between. Germline V lookup: CDR1 SGHAT, CDR2 FQNNGV. The CDR3 is 14 amino acids. CDR3 nucleotide sequence: TGTGCCAGCAGCTTAGTAGTGCTGGCCGGGGAGCTGTTTTTT. This sequence encodes CASSLVVLAGELFF.

The chain recombines TRBV30 with TRBJ2-7; D might be TRBD1 (5 bases). Germline V gives CDR1 GTSNPN, CDR2 SVGIG (reference sequence). CDR3 length equals 12 residues. Trimming pared 6 bases from V and 0 bases from J, leaving 9 bases between. In nucleotides, the CDR3 is TGTGCCTGCGGGCAGGGCTCCTACGAGCAGTACTTC. It is translated as CACGQGSYEQYF.

This sequence joins TRBV5-4 and TRBJ2-1; maybe TRBD2 (6 bases). There are 15 residues in the CDR3. The V gene lost 1 base and the J gene lost 8 bases, with 16 bases spanning the gap. Germline V gene sequence: CDR1 SGHNT, CDR2 YYREEE (reference sequence). CDR3 bases: TGTGCCAGCAGCTTGAAAGGAGGGCCACAAGATGAGCAGTTCTTC. It translates to CASSLKGGPQDEQFF.

The gene calls are TRBV7-8 and TRBJ1-2; D is undetermined. There are 14 residues in the CDR3. V was cut by 6 bases and J by 4 bases, with 15 bases left in between. Germline-derived CDR1 and CDR2 are SGHVS and FQNEAQ. CDR3 in amino acids: CASRPDGITYGYTF. CDR3 bases: TGTGCCAGCAGACCCGACGGGATTACCTATGGCTACACCTTC.

The table lists this clone with a count of one. This sequence joins TRBV12-3 or TRBV12-4 and TRBJ1-3; D not certain. V lost 6 bases and J lost 7, with 13 bases in between. The length of the CDR3 is 13 residues. The CDR3 DNA follows: TGTGCCAGCAGCCGGAGAAACCTGAACACCATATATTTT. This codes for CASSRRNLNTIYF.

The sample holds many counts of this clone. In the same sample, other DNA sequences code for this CDR3. The gene calls are TRBV12-3 or TRBV12-4 and TRBJ1-2; weak D call: TRBD1 (6 bases). The CDR3 length is 13 residues. V was cut by 6 bases and J by 4 bases, with 12 bases left in between. CDR3 DNA: TGTGCCAGCAGCTTCAGGGGAACCTATGGCTACACCTTC. Translated, it gives CASSFRGTYGYTF.

The V call is TRBV24-1, the J call TRBJ2-3, with 8 bases matching TRBD2. CDR3 length equals 15 residues. V shed 0 bases, J shed 7 bases, and the junction held 5 bases outside the gene matches. In germline, CDR1 is KGHDR, CDR2 SFDVKD. The CDR3 coding sequence is TGTGCCACCAGTGATTTGCTTACTAGCGGTTATACGCAGTATTTT. This codes for CATSDLLTSGYTQYF.

The J gene is TRBJ2-3, the V gene TRBV9; 14 nucleotides match TRBD2. CDR1 and CDR2 from the germline V gene are SGDLS and YYNGEE. The CDR3 contains 21 residues. V shed 0 bases, J shed 1 base, and the junction held 13 bases outside the gene matches. CDR3 region: CASSVAGRPGTSGGRTDTQYF. The CDR3 DNA reads as TGTGCCAGCAGCGTAGCGGGGAGACCCGGGACTAGCGGGGGACGCACAGATACGCAGTATTTT.

The chain is built from TRBV5-1 and TRBJ2-3, with 7 bases that match TRBD2. The CDR3 runs 16 residues. The germline V gene encodes CDR1 SGHRS and CDR2 YFSETQ. V was pared by 4 bases and J by 0 bases, with 8 bases of the junction left unmatched. CDR3 region: CASSPGLELSTDTQYF. CDR3 nucleotide sequence: TGCGCCAGCAGCCCCGGACTAGAACTTAGCACAGATACGCAGTATTTT.

This chain links TRBV10-2 with TRBJ1-6; tentative D call: TRBD1 (5 bases). The CDR3 contains 14 residues. Trimming pared 2 bases from V and 9 bases from J, leaving 11 bases between. From germline, CDR1 is WSHSY and CDR2 SAAADI. This CDR3 is CASSEGGDPSPLHF. DNA of the CDR3: TGCGCCAGCAGTGAGGGAGGGGATCCTTCACCCCTCCACTTT.

The chain links TRBV6-5 to TRBJ1-5; 9 bases are a match to TRBD1. Trimming removed 4 bases from V and 5 bases from J; junction bases left unmatched: 9. Germline V gene data show CDR1 as MNHEY and CDR2 as SVGAGI. The CDR3 contains 16 residues. The CDR3, as DNA: TGTGCCAGCAGTTCTACAGGGGGCAGGAGCTATCAGCCCCAGCATTTT. Protein: CASSSTGGRSYQPQHF.

This chain joins TRBV29-1 and TRBJ1-1; 8 bases align to TRBD1. V lost 5 bases, J lost 4 bases, and 3 bases stayed unmatched. The germline V gene encodes CDR1 SQVTM and CDR2 ANQGSEA. The CDR3 runs to 12 residues. The CDR3, as DNA: TGCAGCGTTTTACAGGGGGGCACTGAAGCTTTCTTT. It is translated as CSVLQGGTEAFF.

At least ten counts were recorded for this clone. This chain joins TRBV24-1 and TRBJ2-1; TRBD2 aligns across 8 bases. The J segment lost 5 bases and the V segment lost 12 bases, leaving 8 bases of the junction unmatched. Germline lookup yields CDR1 KGHDR and CDR2 SFDVKD. This CDR3 is 13 amino acids long. The CDR3 sequence is CASQSGGDNEQFF. CDR3 DNA: TGTGCCTCCCAATCCGGGGGGGACAATGAGCAGTTCTTC.

This rearrangement joins TRBV10-2 to TRBJ2-2; 11 nucleotides agree with TRBD2. From germline, CDR1 is WSHSY and CDR2 SAAADI. V dropped 8 bases and J dropped 6; count of bases not matched to a gene: 11. This CDR3 has 16 residues. CDR3 sequence reads: CASDEFASGGSGELFF. CDR3 bases: TGCGCCAGCGATGAGTTCGCTAGCGGGGGGTCCGGGGAGCTGTTTTTT.

This chain uses TRBV19 with TRBJ1-1, with a possible D match to TRBD1 (5 bases). With 8 bases removed from V and 3 bases from J, the gap between germline ends came to 19 bases. Per the germline V gene, CDR1 is LNHDA and CDR2 is SQIVND (reference sequence). This CDR3 has 15 residues. The CDR3 is CASQLNLLGDTEAFF. DNA for the CDR3: TGTGCCAGTCAACTGAATCTCTTAGGGGACACTGAAGCTTTCTTT.

In this sample, this clone turned up once. The chain carries TRBV7-9 and TRBJ1-2; TRBD1 is a possible D gene (5 bases). Trimming took 3 bases from V and 8 from J, leaving 10 bases between them. CDR1 is SEHNR and CDR2 is FQNEAQ in the germline V gene (reference sequence). The CDR3 runs 12 residues. The CDR3, as DNA: TGTGCCAGCAGCTTTCAGGGTCGCGGCTACACCTTC. Encoded protein: CASSFQGRGYTF.

The V gene is TRBV9, the J gene TRBJ2-1; D remains unclear. Germline assignment: CDR1 SGDLS and CDR2 YYNGEE. Between the trimmed V and J ends, which lost 0 bases and 3 bases, there was a span of 7 bases. The CDR3 runs 14 residues. CDR3 in amino acids: CASSVGPSYNEQFF. The CDR3 DNA sequence: TGTGCCAGCAGCGTAGGTCCTAGCTACAATGAGCAGTTCTTC.